Listed below are T cell receptor beta chains from one sample, sequenced in a study of control samples from healthy donors and cancer patients. Libraries were prepared by immunoSEQ multiplex PCR; TCRdb keeps only in-frame clonotypes and omits some of them. The table shows about 140,000 clones, with about 86% occurring only once. Material: blood. The receptors come from a man younger than 35 in good health. Both conserved end residues are part of each CDR3. D genes are given only for firm matches. Some rows have no size entry. The others give once, few or many, or a class for an expanded clone.

D gene: TRBD1
V gene: TRBV28
J gene: TRBJ1-2
clone size: .
CDR3 DNA: TGTGCCAGCAGCAGCGTCGCGACAGGGAACTATGGCTACACCTTC
CDR3 protein: CASSSVATGNYGYTF

D gene: .
V gene: TRBV7-2
J gene: TRBJ2-7
clone size: .
CDR3 DNA: TGTGCCAGCAGCTTGAAAATTTCCCCTACCTACGAGCAGTACTTC
CDR3 protein: CASSLKISPTYEQYF

D gene: .
V gene: TRBV6-5
J gene: TRBJ2-5
clone size: many
CDR3 DNA: TGTGCCAGCAGTCGGTACGGGGCGGCGGAGACCCAGTACTTC
CDR3 protein: CASSRYGAAETQYF

D gene: .
V gene: TRBV27
J gene: TRBJ2-3
clone size: .
CDR3 DNA: TGTGCCAGCAGCCATGGCCCGGAGCAAGATACGCAGTATTTT
CDR3 protein: CASSHGPEQDTQYF

D gene: .
V gene: TRBV6-2/TRBV6-3
J gene: TRBJ2-2
clone size: .
CDR3 DNA: TGTGCCAGCAGTTCCCTGCGGGAGCTGTTTTTT
CDR3 protein: CASSSLRELFF

D gene: TRBD1
V gene: TRBV6-5
J gene: TRBJ2-7
clone size: .
CDR3 DNA: TGTGCCAGCAGTTACTCGGGTCCGGGACAGGGATACGAGCAGTACTTC
CDR3 protein: CASSYSGPGQGYEQYF

D gene: .
V gene: TRBV6-6
J gene: TRBJ2-2
clone size: .
CDR3 DNA: TGTGCCAGCAGTTACTCTGGGACCAACACCGGGGAGCTGTTTTTT
CDR3 protein: CASSYSGTNTGELFF

D gene: .
V gene: TRBV13
J gene: TRBJ2-2
clone size: .
CDR3 DNA: TGTGCCAGCAGCTTAGGAGCTCAGGTCGCGAACACCGGGGAGCTGTTTTTT
CDR3 protein: CASSLGAQVANTGELFF

D gene: .
V gene: TRBV29-1
J gene: TRBJ2-7
clone size: .
CDR3 DNA: TGCAGCGTTTCAGGATCTGGTCTCTACGAGCAGTACTTC
CDR3 protein: CSVSGSGLYEQYF

D gene: TRBD2
V gene: TRBV24-1
J gene: TRBJ2-5
clone size: .
CDR3 DNA: TGTGCCACCAGTGATTCTAGCGGGGGGGAAGAGACCCAGTACTTC
CDR3 protein: CATSDSSGGEETQYF

D gene: .
V gene: TRBV4-1
J gene: TRBJ2-7
clone size: .
CDR3 DNA: TGCGCCAGCAGCCAAGATAAGACTAGCTCCTACGAGCAGTACTTC
CDR3 protein: CASSQDKTSSYEQYF

D gene: TRBD2
V gene: TRBV7-2
J gene: TRBJ2-7
clone size: few
CDR3 DNA: TGTGCCAGCAGTCCCCAAGCGGGGGCGATTTACGAGCAGTACTTC
CDR3 protein: CASSPQAGAIYEQYF

D gene: TRBD2
V gene: TRBV4-2
J gene: TRBJ2-3
clone size: many
CDR3 DNA: TGTGCCAGCAGCCAAGATCTCGCGGGGGGCACAGATACGCAGTATTTT
CDR3 protein: CASSQDLAGGTDTQYF

D gene: .
V gene: TRBV23-1
J gene: TRBJ2-7
clone size: .
CDR3 DNA: TGCGCCAGCAGTCGGCAGGGAACTTTCTTTGAGCAGTACTTC
CDR3 protein: CASSRQGTFFEQYF

D gene: .
V gene: TRBV10-3
J gene: TRBJ2-2
clone size: .
CDR3 DNA: TGTGCCATCAGCCCGTCCTCTGGCGGGGCCGGACCCGGGGAGCTGTTTTTT
CDR3 protein: CAISPSSGGAGPGELFF

D gene: .
V gene: TRBV4-2
J gene: TRBJ1-6
clone size: .
CDR3 DNA: TGTGCCAGCAGCCAAGATCGGAGCTCCTATAATTCACCCCTCCACTTT
CDR3 protein: CASSQDRSSYNSPLHF

D gene: TRBD2
V gene: TRBV27
J gene: TRBJ2-7
clone size: once
CDR3 DNA: TGTGCCAGCAGCCGTCAACTAGCGGGGGCCCACTACGAGCAGTACTTC
CDR3 protein: CASSRQLAGAHYEQYF

D gene: TRBD2
V gene: TRBV18
J gene: TRBJ2-1
clone size: .
CDR3 DNA: TGTGCCAGCTCACCACAACTTCAGCGGGGCAATGAGCAGTTCTTC
CDR3 protein: CASSPQLQRGNEQFF

D gene: TRBD1
V gene: TRBV5-1
J gene: TRBJ2-2
clone size: .
CDR3 DNA: TGCGCCAGTGGAGAGCAGGGGGCGAACACCGGGGAGCTGTTTTTT
CDR3 protein: CASGEQGANTGELFF

D gene: .
V gene: TRBV29-1
J gene: TRBJ2-1
clone size: .
CDR3 DNA: TGCAGCGTCTCGAGGGTGCTACCCTACAATGAGCAGTTCTTC
CDR3 protein: CSVSRVLPYNEQFF

D gene: .
V gene: TRBV28
J gene: TRBJ1-5
clone size: .
CDR3 DNA: TGTGCCAGCGATTACTCCCGGGGGCTAGGTGACAATCAGCCCCAGCATTTT
CDR3 protein: CASDYSRGLGDNQPQHF

D gene: .
V gene: TRBV6-2/TRBV6-3
J gene: TRBJ2-2
clone size: .
CDR3 DNA: TGTGCCAGCAGCCTCACCGGGGAGCTGTTTTTT
CDR3 protein: CASSLTGELFF

D gene: .
V gene: TRBV7-2
J gene: TRBJ2-5
clone size: .
CDR3 DNA: TGTGCCAGCAGCTTAGCGAAGGGGCTCCCGTACCAAGAGACCCAGTACTTC
CDR3 protein: CASSLAKGLPYQETQYF

D gene: .
V gene: TRBV9
J gene: TRBJ2-1
clone size: .
CDR3 DNA: TGTGCCAGCAGCGTAGACAGTGCGATCTACAATGAGCAGTTCTTC
CDR3 protein: CASSVDSAIYNEQFF

D gene: .
V gene: TRBV28
J gene: TRBJ1-2
clone size: .
CDR3 DNA: TGTGCCAGCAGTTTATTGGCGGCACGAAGCTATGGCTACACCTTC
CDR3 protein: CASSLLAARSYGYTF

D gene: TRBD2
V gene: TRBV5-1
J gene: TRBJ2-1
clone size: .
CDR3 DNA: TGCGCCAGCAGCGGGACTAGCGGACCCTACAATGAGCAGTTCTTC
CDR3 protein: CASSGTSGPYNEQFF

D gene: TRBD1
V gene: TRBV7-9
J gene: TRBJ1-2
clone size: once
CDR3 DNA: TGTGCCAGCAGCTTTGGACAGGGGTCTAACTATGGCTACACCTTC
CDR3 protein: CASSFGQGSNYGYTF

D gene: .
V gene: TRBV7-9
J gene: TRBJ2-2
clone size: .
CDR3 DNA: TGTGCCAGCAGCACGGGATACTCTAGCGGGGAGCTGTTTTTT
CDR3 protein: CASSTGYSSGELFF